What follows are 18 T cell receptor beta chains derived from one specimen sequenced in a study of CD8+ T cells in alopecia areata. Treatment in this sample: oral pan-JAK inhibitor, 5-10 mg twice daily. RNA extraction and reverse transcription yielded cDNA as sequencing template. Assay: immunoSEQ multiplex PCR; the TCRdb copy retains only in-frame clones and omits some. The profile shows around 140,000 clones, roughly 50% of them singletons. The sequenced sample was CD8+ T cells sorted from blood, obtained at week 4, from a patient treated with tofacitinib. Receptor source: a human donor with alopecia areata.

V gene TRBV5-6 combines with J gene TRBJ1-1, with a weak D call TRBD1 (5 bases). CDR1 and CDR2 from the germline V gene are SGHDT and YYEEEE. This CDR3 spans 15 amino acids. V dropped 6 bases and J dropped 5 bases, with 20 bases sitting between them. In DNA form, the CDR3 reads TGTGCCAGCACCATAGAGTCTGGGGCGGGAACTGAAGCTTTCTTT. The encoded protein is CASTIESGAGTEAFF.

With regard to this clone: Other DNA sequences within the sample encode an identical CDR3. Here the CDR3 reads CASSVGRVNTEAFF. The CDR3, as DNA: TGTGCCAGCAGCGTAGGGCGGGTGAACACTGAAGCTTTCTTT. The V call is TRBV9, the J call TRBJ1-1; no clear D. Germline V gene sequence: CDR1 SGDLS, CDR2 YYNGEE. V lost 0 bases to trimming and J lost 0 bases, with 6 bases between them. This CDR3 is 14 amino acids long.

This chain connects TRBV4-1 to TRBJ1-6; a weak D match, TRBD1 (6 bases). Germline CDR1 and CDR2: MGHRA and YSYEKL. The CDR3 extends over 17 amino acids. Trimming pared 4 bases from V and 0 bases from J, leaving 13 bases between. CDR3 DNA: TGCGCCAGCAGCCCGAAAGGGGGAAGCTCCTATAATTCACCCCTCCACTTT. This translates into CASSPKGGSSYNSPLHF.

This clone has just one count. DNA of the CDR3: TGTGCCAGCAGCGTCCCCACCGGGACTAAGAAGTATTTT. Translating it yields CASSVPTGTKKYF. The chain combines TRBV9 with TRBJ2-3; 7 positions match TRBD2. Germline V lookup: CDR1 SGDLS, CDR2 YYNGEE. The CDR3 has 13 amino acids. V was pared by 2 bases and J by 13 bases, with 10 bases of the junction left unmatched.

The chain combines TRBV4-2 with TRBJ2-3, with TRBD1 as a possible D gene (5 bases). The V end was cut by 4 bases, the J end by 2 bases, with 22 bases between. The CDR3 is made up of 18 amino acids. CDR1 is LGHNA, CDR2 YNFKEQ, per germline. The CDR3 nucleotides read TGTGCCAGCAGCCCTAGATTGCAGGGAAGTCGGGTCACAGATACGCAGTATTTT. Its protein product is CASSPRLQGSRVTDTQYF.

This clone has just one count. The chain carries TRBV4-3 and TRBJ1-2; 8 bases match TRBD1. V shed 1 base, J shed 7 bases, and the junction held 8 bases outside the gene matches. The germline CDR1 and CDR2 sequences are LGHNA and YSLEER. The CDR3 contains 15 residues. In nucleotides, the CDR3 is TGCGCCAGCAGCCAAGGGACAGGGATCGTTAGTGGCTACACCTTC. Translation: CASSQGTGIVSGYTF.

This clone was seen a few times. The chain employs TRBV5-1 and TRBJ2-4; perhaps TRBD1 as D (6 bases). The CDR3 covers 17 residues. In germline, CDR1 is SGHRS, CDR2 YFSETQ. V was clipped by 4 bases and J by 1 base, with 18 bases between them. This CDR3 is CASSRTYREGAKNIQYF. As DNA, the CDR3 is TGCGCCAGCAGCCGGACCTACAGGGAAGGGGCCAAAAACATTCAGTACTTC.

V usage is TRBV13 and J usage is TRBJ2-6, with D perhaps TRBD2 (6 bases). The CDR3 is made up of 15 amino acids. CDR1 PRHDT and CDR2 FYEKMQ come from the germline V gene (reference sequence). Trimming cost V 5 bases and J 4 bases, with 12 bases left between them. The DNA for the CDR3 is TGTGCCAGCAGCCCTGGCGGGGCCGGGGCCAACGTCCTGACTTTC. Translating it yields CASSPGGAGANVLTF.

The rearrangement joins TRBV27 to TRBJ1-5; D uncertain. Per the germline V gene, CDR1 is MNHEY and CDR2 is SMNVEV (reference sequence). Between the trimmed V and J ends, which lost 3 bases and 1 base, there was a span of 10 bases. The CDR3 runs to 15 residues. CDR3 protein: CASSFVRSSNQPQHF. In nucleotides, the CDR3 is TGTGCCAGCAGTTTCGTCAGGTCGAGCAATCAGCCCCAGCATTTT.

This chain links TRBV12-5 with TRBJ2-1; 9 bases fit TRBD1. Germline values: CDR1 LGHNT, CDR2 FRNRAP. V lost 2 bases, J lost 2 bases, and 4 bases stayed unmatched. The CDR3 is 16 amino acids. Here the CDR3 DNA reads TGTGCTAGTGGTTTGACCCGGGACAGGGCCTACAATGAGCAGTTCTTC. This codes for CASGLTRDRAYNEQFF.

This chain uses TRBV5-1 with TRBJ2-7; 8 nucleotides line up with TRBD1. The CDR3 extends over 15 amino acids. Germline V gene sequence: CDR1 SGHRS, CDR2 YFSETQ. V lost 0 bases and J lost 3; bases outside the gene matches: 5. Here the CDR3 DNA reads TGCGCCAGCAGCTTGGTGGCAGGGGGCCTCTACGAGCAGTACTTC. Translating it yields CASSLVAGGLYEQYF.

The V call is TRBV6-5, the J call TRBJ2-5; D call uncertain. V dropped 4 bases and J dropped 4 bases, with 10 bases sitting between them. The CDR3 length is 13 residues. CDR1 and CDR2 from the germline V gene are MNHEY and SVGAGI. The CDR3 region has the DNA TGTGCCAGCAGTTCCTACTACCGAGAGACCCAGTACTTC. It yields the protein CASSSYYRETQYF.

The chain employs TRBV30 and TRBJ2-5, with D hard to call. CDR1 is GTSNPN and CDR2 is SVGIG in the germline V gene (reference sequence). V lost 5 bases and J lost 4, with 14 bases in between. This CDR3 has 13 residues. The CDR3 region has the DNA TGTGCCTGGGACTTAGGTGGCCCAGAGACCCAGTACTTC. It specifies CAWDLGGPETQYF.

The CDR3 region is CASSLDGAYEQYF. The CDR3 coding sequence is TGTGCCAGCAGCCTCGACGGGGCCTACGAGCAGTACTTC. V usage is TRBV6-5 and J usage is TRBJ2-7, with TRBD2 as a possible D gene (5 bases). Germline CDR1 reads MNHEY; CDR2 reads SVGAGI. The CDR3 loop spans 13 amino acids. V gave up 6 bases and J gave up 2 bases, with 11 bases separating them.

The CDR3 sequence is CASSIIGSSQPQHF. As DNA, the CDR3 is TGTGCCAGTAGTATTATTGGATCTTCGCAGCCCCAGCATTTT. This chain links TRBV19 with TRBJ1-5; D is unclear. Trimming took off 3 bases at V and 7 bases at J, with 13 bases between the two ends. CDR3 length equals 14 residues. Germline V CDR1 and CDR2: LNHDA, SQIVND (reference sequence).

This rearrangement joins TRBV15 to TRBJ2-7; D is perhaps TRBD2 (5 bases). V shed 5 bases and J shed 3 bases, with 17 bases lying between them. The CDR3 runs 15 residues. Germline CDR1 and CDR2: LNHNV and YYDKDF (reference sequence). CDR3: CATSPPASLHYEQYF. CDR3 DNA sequence: TGTGCCACCAGCCCCCCGGCTAGCCTACACTACGAGCAGTACTTC.

Notes on this clone: The same CDR3 can be traced to other DNA sequences in this sample. The rearrangement uses TRBV29-1 and TRBJ2-3; 9 bases are shared with TRBD2. Germline V gene sequence: CDR1 SQVTM, CDR2 ANQGSEA. V lost 4 bases, J lost 2 bases, and 1 base stayed unmatched. The CDR3 totals 13 residues. CDR3 in DNA: TGCAGCGTTGTAGCGGGGGTCACAGATACGCAGTATTTT. This gives the protein CSVVAGVTDTQYF.

This clone turned up a few times. The J gene is TRBJ2-3, the V gene TRBV7-9, with no clear D. The CDR3 is 14 amino acids. Trimming shortened V by 0 bases and J by 6 bases, and 10 bases separated the two germline ends. The germline gives CDR1 SEHNR, CDR2 FQNEAQ (reference sequence). The DNA for the CDR3 is TGTGCCAGCAGCTTAGCGCGACTCCCCGATACGCAGTATTTT. Its protein product is CASSLARLPDTQYF. Filled out from reference TRBV7-9 and TRBJ2-3, the complete variable domain reads DTGVSQNPRHKITKRGQNVTFRCDPISEHNRLYWYRQTLGQGPEFLTYFQNEAQLEKSRLLSDRFSAERPKGSFSTLEIQRTEQGDSAMYLCASSLARLPDTQYFGPGTRLTVL.